This TCR beta chain is from a study of blood T cell repertoires in COVID-19. Study at large: Both acute and convalescent COVID-19 samples were obtained from the United States, Italy and Spain. PBMCs, B-cell-depleted T cells, or T cells provided the cDNA or gDNA that made up the material.

As originally analysed: By means of reference gene primer amplification, nucleated cell counts were estimated. Sequencing used immunoSEQ multiplex PCR; TCRdb keeps in-frame clones, though not all of them. V, J and clone size were drawn from that table, and D and trimming were deduced from the DNA. Here the sample spans roughly 41,000 clones, 70% to 90% being singletons. Judged by abundance, this clone is large. Germline values: CDR1 ENHRY, CDR2 SYGVKD. V was cut by 3 bases and J by 1 base, with 15 bases left in between. The CDR3 runs to 16 residues. This TCR was sampled from a man aged 60 to 75 with acute or convalescent COVID-19. The chain joins TRBV10-3 to TRBJ1-1; perhaps TRBD1 as D (6 bases). Sequenced: peripheral blood. CDR3 bases: TGTGCCATCAGTGACAATGCCGGGACAAAGAACACTGAAGCTTTCTTT. This encodes CAISDNAGTKNTEAFF.